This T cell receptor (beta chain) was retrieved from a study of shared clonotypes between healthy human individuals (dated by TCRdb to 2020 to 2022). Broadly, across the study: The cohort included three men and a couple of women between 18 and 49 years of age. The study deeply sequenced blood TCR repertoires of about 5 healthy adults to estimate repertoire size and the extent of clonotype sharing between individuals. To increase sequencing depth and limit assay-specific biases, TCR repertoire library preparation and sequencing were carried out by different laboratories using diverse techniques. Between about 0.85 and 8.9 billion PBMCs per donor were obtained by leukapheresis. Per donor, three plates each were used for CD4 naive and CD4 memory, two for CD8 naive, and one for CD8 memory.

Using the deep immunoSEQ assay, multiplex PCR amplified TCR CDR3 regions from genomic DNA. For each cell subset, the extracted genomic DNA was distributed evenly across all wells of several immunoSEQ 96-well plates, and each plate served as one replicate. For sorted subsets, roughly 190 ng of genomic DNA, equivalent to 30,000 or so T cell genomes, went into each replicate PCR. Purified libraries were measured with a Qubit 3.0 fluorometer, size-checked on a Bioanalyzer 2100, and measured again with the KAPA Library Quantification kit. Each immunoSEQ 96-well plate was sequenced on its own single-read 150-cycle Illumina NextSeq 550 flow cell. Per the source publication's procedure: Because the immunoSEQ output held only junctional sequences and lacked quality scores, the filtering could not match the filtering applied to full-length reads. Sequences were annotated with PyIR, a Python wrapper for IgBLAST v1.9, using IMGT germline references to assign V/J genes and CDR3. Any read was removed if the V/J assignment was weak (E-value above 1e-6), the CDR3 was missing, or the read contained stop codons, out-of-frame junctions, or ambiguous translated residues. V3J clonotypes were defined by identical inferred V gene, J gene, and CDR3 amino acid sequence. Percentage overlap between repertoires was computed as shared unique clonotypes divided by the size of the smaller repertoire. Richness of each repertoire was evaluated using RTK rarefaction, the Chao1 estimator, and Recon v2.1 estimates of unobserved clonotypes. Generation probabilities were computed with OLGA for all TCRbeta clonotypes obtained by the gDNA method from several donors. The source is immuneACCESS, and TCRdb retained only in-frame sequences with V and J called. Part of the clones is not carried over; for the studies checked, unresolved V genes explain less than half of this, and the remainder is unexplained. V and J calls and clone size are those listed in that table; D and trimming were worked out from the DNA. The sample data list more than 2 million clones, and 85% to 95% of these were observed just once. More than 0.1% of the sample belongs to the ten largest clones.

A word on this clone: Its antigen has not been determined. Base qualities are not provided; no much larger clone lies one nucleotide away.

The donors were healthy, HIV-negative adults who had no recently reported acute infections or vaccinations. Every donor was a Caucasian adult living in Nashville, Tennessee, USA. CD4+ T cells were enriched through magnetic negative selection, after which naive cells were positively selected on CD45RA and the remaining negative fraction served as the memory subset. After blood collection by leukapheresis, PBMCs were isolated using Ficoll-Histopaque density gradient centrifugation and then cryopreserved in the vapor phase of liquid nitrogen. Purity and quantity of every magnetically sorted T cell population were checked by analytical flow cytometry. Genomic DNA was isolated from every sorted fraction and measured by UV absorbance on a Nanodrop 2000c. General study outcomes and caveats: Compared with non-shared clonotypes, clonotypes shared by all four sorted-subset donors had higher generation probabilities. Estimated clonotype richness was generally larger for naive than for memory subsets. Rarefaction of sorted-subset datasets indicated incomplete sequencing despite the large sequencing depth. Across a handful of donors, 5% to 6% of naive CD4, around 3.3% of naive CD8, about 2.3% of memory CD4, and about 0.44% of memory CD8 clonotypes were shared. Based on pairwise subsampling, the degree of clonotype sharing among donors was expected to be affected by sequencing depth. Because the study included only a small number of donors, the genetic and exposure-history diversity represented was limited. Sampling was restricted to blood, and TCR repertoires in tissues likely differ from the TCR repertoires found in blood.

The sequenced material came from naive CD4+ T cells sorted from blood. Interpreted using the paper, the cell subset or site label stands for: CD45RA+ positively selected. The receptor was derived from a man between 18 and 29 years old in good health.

Here the CDR3 is given as CAISAGTGGYNEQFF. The nucleotide sequence is TGTGCCATCAGTGCCGGGACAGGAGGCTACAATGAGCAGTTCTTC. Recombination linked TRBV10-3 to TRBJ2-1; 8 bases in between match TRBD1. V loses 4 bases at its end and J loses 3 bases; junction bases beyond the gene matches: 5. From the germline V gene, CDR1 is ENHRY and CDR2 is SYGVKD. The CDR3 sequence holds 15 residues, the cysteine and phenylalanine included. Solely the CDR3 DNA is kept, with 45 bases framed from the first base.